The 20 T cell receptor beta chains in this list originate from one sample, sequenced in a study of shared clonotypes between healthy human individuals. It was CD45RO-negative cells, positively selected for CCR7, that made up naive CD8 cells, with terminally differentiated effector memory CD45RA+ cells excluded. Produced via immunoSEQ multiplex PCR; TCRdb's table is partial and in-frame only. The repertoire holds about 2.1 million clones, over 85% seen once, with about 1.7% in the top ten. The sequencing input was naive CD8+ T cells from PBMCs. The receptors were gathered from a man aged 18 to 35 in good health. Some clones in this sample may be carry-over from other donors' samples.

The chain is built from TRBV21-1 and TRBJ2-3. TRBV21-1 is a pseudogene locus. The CDR3 has 15 residues. The CDR3 region is CASSKGPQEADTQYF. The CDR3 DNA reads TGTGCCAGCAGCAAAGGACCACAGGAGGCAGATACGCAGTATTTT.

This clone was detected only once. The CDR3 is CATLPGPLSYEQYF. The CDR3 DNA is TGTGCCACCTTACCGGGGCCCCTCTCCTACGAGCAGTACTTC. The genes are TRBV10-3 and TRBJ2-7; D may correspond to TRBD1 or TRBD2 (5 bases each). The CDR3 has 14 amino acids. Germline V CDR1 and CDR2: ENHRY, SYGVKD. Trimming stripped 10 bases from V and 0 bases from J, with 16 bases between.

This chain joins TRBV28 and TRBJ2-1, with TRBD2 matching over 7 bases. The CDR3 consists of 16 residues. With V trimmed by 1 base and J by 2 bases, 5 bases remained unmatched. Germline CDR1 and CDR2: MDHEN and SYDVKM. The DNA of the CDR3 is TGTGCCAGCAGTTTATCGCGGGAGATCCCCTACAATGAGCAGTTCTTC. Its translation: CASSLSREIPYNEQFF.

The chain joins TRBV2 to TRBJ1-1; no definite D call. V lost 1 base and J lost 1, with 7 bases in between. Per germline, CDR1 SNHLY and CDR2 FYNNEI. The CDR3 length is 14 residues. The CDR3 sequence: CASSEENKNTEAFF. For the CDR3, the DNA is TGTGCCAGCAGTGAAGAGAACAAGAACACTGAAGCTTTCTTT.

The chain is built from TRBV12-5 and TRBJ2-7; D gene unclear. The germline CDR1 and CDR2 sequences are LGHNT and FRNRAP. The V end was cut by 3 bases, the J end by 5 bases, with 8 bases between. The CDR3 runs 12 residues. The CDR3 bases are TGTGCTAGTGGTTTCTCCGAGGACGAGCAGTACTTC. Its translation: CASGFSEDEQYF.

This sequence joins TRBV19 and TRBJ2-1, with 8 positions matching TRBD1. Germline CDR1 LNHDA, CDR2 SQIVND (reference sequence). CDR3 size: 18 residues. Germline trimming cut 5 bases from V and 7 bases from J; bases unmatched to any gene: 19. The CDR3 DNA sequence: TGTGCCAGTAGTCTTACACGGCCAGGGGGCGTCGTCGAGAATGAGCAGTTCTTC. Protein sequence: CASSLTRPGGVVENEQFF.

The chain combines TRBV7-9 with TRBJ1-1; a possible D gene is TRBD1 (5 bases). V was clipped by 6 bases and J by 1 base, with 12 bases between them. This CDR3 contains 14 residues. Germline V lookup: CDR1 SEHNR, CDR2 FQNEAQ (reference sequence). In DNA, the CDR3 is TGTGCCAGCAGTCCTGCCGGGGCGAACACTGAAGCTTTCTTT. As protein: CASSPAGANTEAFF.

Note on this clone: The same CDR3 can be traced to other DNA sequences in this sample. This rearrangement joins TRBV9 to TRBJ2-5; a weak D match, TRBD1 (6 bases). The CDR3 contains 13 residues. Trimming left V 3 bases short and J 2 bases short, with 8 bases between. Germline lookup yields CDR1 SGDLS and CDR2 YYNGEE. In DNA, the CDR3 is TGTGCCAGCAGCGAAGGGGGACAAGAGACCCAGTACTTC. Translation gives CASSEGGQETQYF. The whole variable domain, remainder taken from reference TRBV9 and TRBJ2-5, is DSGVTQTPKHLITATGQRVTLRCSPRSGDLSVYWYQQSLDQGLQFLIQYYNGEERAKGNILERFSAQQFPDLHSELNLSSLELGDSALYFCASSEGGQETQYFGPGTRLLVL.

The chain recombines TRBV7-3 with TRBJ2-5; tentatively, D is TRBD2 (6 bases). The CDR3 runs to 14 residues. Between the trimmed V and J ends, which lost 8 bases and 1 base, there was a span of 14 bases. Looked up from germline, CDR1 is SGHTA and CDR2 is FQGTGA. The CDR3 protein is CASAEGGGQETQYF. The CDR3 DNA follows: TGTGCCAGCGCGGAGGGAGGTGGCCAAGAGACCCAGTACTTC.

The rearrangement joins TRBV11-2 to TRBJ2-3; D possibly corresponds to TRBD2 (5 bases). Germline V gene lookup returns CDR1 SGHAT and CDR2 FQNNGV. V shed 1 base and J shed 0 bases, with 11 bases lying between them. The CDR3 runs to 16 residues. This chain's CDR3 is CASSLGPGVSTDTQYF. CDR3 nucleotides: TGTGCCAGCAGCTTAGGTCCCGGGGTCAGCACAGATACGCAGTATTTT.

The genes are TRBV18 and TRBJ1-4; 8 positions agree with TRBD1. This CDR3 has 15 amino acids. V was pared by 6 bases and J by 0 bases, with 3 bases of the junction left unmatched. Germline-derived CDR1 and CDR2 are KGHSH and LQKENI. The CDR3 sequence: CASSLTGATNEKLFF. In DNA form, the CDR3 reads TGTGCCAGCTCCCTGACAGGGGCAACTAATGAAAAACTGTTTTTT.

The CDR3 loop is CASSSPGLTQPQHF. The CDR3 DNA reads TGTGCCAGCAGCTCCCCGGGACTCACTCAGCCCCAGCATTTT. The chain combines TRBV7-2 with TRBJ1-5, with D tentatively TRBD1 (5 bases). The CDR3 loop spans 14 amino acids. Between the trimmed V and J ends, which lost 4 bases and 6 bases, there was a span of 13 bases. The germline CDR1 and CDR2 sequences are SGHTA and FQGNSA.

This clone was recorded only once. The chain carries TRBV25-1 and TRBJ2-3, with D perhaps TRBD1 (5 bases). Germline lookup yields CDR1 MGHDK and CDR2 SYGVNS. The length of the CDR3 is 17 residues. Trimming stripped 5 bases from V and 0 bases from J, with 18 bases between. The CDR3 DNA reads as TGTGCCAGCAGTCTCCTACAGACAGACTTTAGCACAGATACGCAGTATTTT. It yields the protein CASSLLQTDFSTDTQYF. Full variable domain (outside the CDR3, taken from reference TRBV25-1 and TRBJ2-3): EADIYQTPRYLVIGTGKKITLECSQTMGHDKMYWYQQDPGMELHLIHYSYGVNSTEKGDLSSESTVSRIRTEHFPLTLESARPSHTSQYLCASSLLQTDFSTDTQYFGPGTRLTVL.

CDR3 region: CASSPTGTEAFF. CDR3 sequence (DNA): TGTGCCAGCAGCCCCACCGGAACTGAAGCTTTCTTT. The chain combines TRBV6-5 with TRBJ1-1; D remains unclear. Germline V lookup: CDR1 MNHEY, CDR2 SVGAGI. The CDR3 contains 12 residues. V was trimmed by 6 bases and J by 5 bases, leaving 10 bases between them.

The rearrangement uses TRBV4-3 and TRBJ2-7, with TRBD1 identical over 9 bases. The CDR3 sequence is 15 residues long. Per germline, CDR1 LGHNA and CDR2 YSLEER. With 1 base clipped from V and 2 bases from J, the junction kept 3 bases outside the gene matches. The CDR3 here is CASSQGWDRAYEQYF. The CDR3 bases are TGCGCCAGCAGCCAAGGATGGGACAGGGCCTACGAGCAGTACTTC.

The chain couples TRBV6-6 to TRBJ2-3, with 9 nucleotides matching TRBD2. The CDR3 runs 15 residues. The trim removed 6 bases at V and 2 bases at J, leaving 6 bases unmatched. Germline CDR1 reads MNHNY; CDR2 reads SVGAGI (reference sequence). CDR3 DNA: TGTGCCAGCAGCCTCCTAGCGGGATACACAGATACGCAGTATTTT. Translation: CASSLLAGYTDTQYF.

This chain uses TRBV28 with TRBJ2-7; 9 bases are shared with TRBD1. Germline CDR1 is MDHEN and CDR2 is SYDVKM. J gave up 3 bases and V 7 bases, and 10 bases lay outside the gene matches. There are 15 residues in the CDR3. The CDR3 protein is CASKTATGGVYEQYF. The CDR3 coding sequence is TGTGCCAGCAAGACAGCGACAGGGGGGGTCTACGAGCAGTACTTC.

The chain recombines TRBV21-1 with TRBJ1-2; the tabulated D call, TRBD1, remains unverified against the DNA. TRBV21-1 is annotated as a pseudogene. This CDR3 is 18 amino acids long. CDR3: CASSKVWAGSDLNYGYTF. CDR3 nucleotide sequence: TGTGCCAGCAGCAAAGTTTGGGCAGGGTCAGATCTTAACTATGGCTACACCTTC.

J is TRBJ2-1 and V is TRBV28, with TRBD1 matching over 10 bases. The CDR3 sequence is 16 residues long. J gave up 9 bases and V 6 bases, and 14 bases lay outside the gene matches. Germline CDR1 reads MDHEN; CDR2 reads SYDVKM. The CDR3 protein is CASRTPDRGYVGEQFF. In DNA, the CDR3 is TGTGCCAGCAGAACCCCGGACAGGGGGTACGTAGGTGAGCAGTTCTTC.

CDR3 amino acids: CASSLDLAGIQETQYF. The DNA of the CDR3 is TGTGCCAGCAGTTTAGATCTAGCGGGAATACAAGAGACCCAGTACTTC. The chain employs TRBV28 and TRBJ2-5, with TRBD2 matching over 9 bases. Looked up from germline, CDR1 is MDHEN and CDR2 is SYDVKM. V gave up 2 bases and J gave up 2 bases; unmatched junction bases: 6. CDR3 size: 16 residues.